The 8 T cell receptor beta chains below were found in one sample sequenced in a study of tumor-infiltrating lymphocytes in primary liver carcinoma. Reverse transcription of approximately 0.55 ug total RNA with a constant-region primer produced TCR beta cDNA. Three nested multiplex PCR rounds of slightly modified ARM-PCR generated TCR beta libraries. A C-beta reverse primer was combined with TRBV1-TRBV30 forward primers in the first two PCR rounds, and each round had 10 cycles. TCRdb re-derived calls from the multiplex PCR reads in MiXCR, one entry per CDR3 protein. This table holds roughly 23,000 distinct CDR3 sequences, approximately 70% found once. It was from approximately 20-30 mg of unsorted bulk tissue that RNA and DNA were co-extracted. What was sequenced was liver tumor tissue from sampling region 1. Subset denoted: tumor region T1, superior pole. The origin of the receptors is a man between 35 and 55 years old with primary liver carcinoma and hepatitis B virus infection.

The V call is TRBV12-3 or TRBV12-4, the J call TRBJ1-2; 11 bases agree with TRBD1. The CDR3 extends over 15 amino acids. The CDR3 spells CVNSSGTGGGYGYTF. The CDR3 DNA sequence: TGTGTCAACAGTTCGGGGACAGGGGGAGGGTATGGCTACACCTTC.

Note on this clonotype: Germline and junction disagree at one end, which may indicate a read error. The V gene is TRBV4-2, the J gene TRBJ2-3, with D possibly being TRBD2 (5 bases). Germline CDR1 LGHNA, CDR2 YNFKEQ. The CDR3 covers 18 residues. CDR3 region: CATSQVALLAGARDTQYF. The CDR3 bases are TGTGCCACCAGCCAAGTGGCGCTTCTAGCCGGAGCGAGAGATACGCAGTATTTT.

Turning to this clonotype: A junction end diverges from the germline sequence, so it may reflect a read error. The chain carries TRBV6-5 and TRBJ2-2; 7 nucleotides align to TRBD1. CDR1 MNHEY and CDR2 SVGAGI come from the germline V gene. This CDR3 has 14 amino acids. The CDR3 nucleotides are TGTGTCAGCAGTTATGGGAGTCTTACAGGGGAGCTGTTTTTC. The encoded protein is CVSSYGSLTGELFF.

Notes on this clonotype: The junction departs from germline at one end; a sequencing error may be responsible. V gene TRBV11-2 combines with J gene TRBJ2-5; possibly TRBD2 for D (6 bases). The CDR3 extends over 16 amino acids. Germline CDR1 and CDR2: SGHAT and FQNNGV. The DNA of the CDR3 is TGTGCCAACAGCTTAACAGCATGGGGCTCGGGGGAGACCCTGTACTTC. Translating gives CANSLTAWGSGETLYF.

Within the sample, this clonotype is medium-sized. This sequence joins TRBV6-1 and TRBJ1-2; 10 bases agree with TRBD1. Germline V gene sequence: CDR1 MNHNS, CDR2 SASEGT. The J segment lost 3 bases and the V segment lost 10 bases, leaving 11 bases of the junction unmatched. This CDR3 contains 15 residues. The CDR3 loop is CATRQGAGWDYGYTF. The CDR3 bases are TGTGCCACAAGACAGGGGGCGGGCTGGGACTATGGCTACACCTTC.

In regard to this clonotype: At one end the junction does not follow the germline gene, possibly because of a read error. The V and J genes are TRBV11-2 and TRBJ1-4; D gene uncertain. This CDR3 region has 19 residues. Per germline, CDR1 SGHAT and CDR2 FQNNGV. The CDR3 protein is CVSSPERQRTSATNEKLFF. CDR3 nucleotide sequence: TGTGTCAGCAGCCCGGAGCGTCAAAGGACGTCCGCAACCAATGAAAAACTGTTTTTT.

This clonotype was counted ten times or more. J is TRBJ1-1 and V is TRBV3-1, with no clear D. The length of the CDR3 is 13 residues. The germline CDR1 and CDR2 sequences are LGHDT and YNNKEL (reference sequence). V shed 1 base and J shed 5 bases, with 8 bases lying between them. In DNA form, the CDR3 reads TGTGCCAGCAGCCAAGGAGAGAGGACTGAAGCTTTCTTT. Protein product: CASSQGERTEAFF.

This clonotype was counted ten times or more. This chain's CDR3 is CSATKPSGRHEQFF. CDR3 in DNA: TGCAGTGCTACCAAACCTAGCGGGAGGCATGAGCAGTTCTTC. The V gene is TRBV20-1, the J gene TRBJ2-1; 11 nucleotides line up with TRBD2. This CDR3 region has 14 residues. With 4 bases clipped from V and 8 bases from J, the junction kept 7 bases outside the gene matches. Germline CDR1 reads DFQATT; CDR2 reads SNEGSKA (reference sequence).